This section outlines one TCR beta chain sequence together with its context. The antigen is not known. The junction does not match germline at one end; this may be a read error. These data are taken from a study of tumor and adjacent non-tumor tissue in lung cancer. In the study overall: Each sample yielded approximately 4.2 million productive TCRbeta reads on average. Study-wide findings and caveats: Tumor tissue had significantly higher TCR diversity than normal lung.

CDR1 MNHEY and CDR2 SVGEGT come from the germline V gene. There are 14 residues in the CDR3. RNA was extracted from bulk tissue without any cell sorting. TCRbeta libraries were built with three rounds of nested PCR, modified from ARM-PCR. TCRdb independently ran MiXCR on the multiplex PCR reads; one entry per CDR3 protein. The sample lists under 140,000 distinct CDR3 sequences, 84% occurring once. The chain couples TRBV6-2 or TRBV6-3 to TRBJ1-5; no firm D call. Specimen: lung tumor tissue. The clonotype was recovered from a man aged 70-80 years with non-small cell lung cancer. This chain's CDR3 is CASCGVDSNQPQHF. The CDR3, as DNA: TGTGCCAGCTGTGGGGTTGATAGTAATCAACCCCAGCATTTT.